Shown below are 28 T cell receptor beta chains from a single sample sequenced in a study of blood T cell repertoires in COVID-19. The method was immunoSEQ multiplex PCR; TCRdb's version includes in-frame clones alone and lacks a portion of them. The sample gives roughly 320,000 clones, over 85% of which show up once; 1.8% is in the top ten. Sequencing was done on a sample of peripheral blood. These TCRs come from a woman between 25 and 40 years old with COVID-19, enrolled during active disease.

This chain links TRBV4-3 with TRBJ2-2; 13 bases agree with TRBD2. V was pared by 2 bases and J by 9 bases, with 9 bases of the junction left unmatched. Germline CDR1 is LGHNA and CDR2 is YSLEER. The CDR3 totals 17 residues. CDR3 sequence: CASSQPPGLAGPRELFF. The CDR3 region has the DNA TGCGCCAGCAGCCAACCACCGGGACTAGCGGGGCCCCGGGAGCTGTTTTTT.

This sequence joins TRBV10-2 and TRBJ1-1; D unresolved. Germline V lookup: CDR1 WSHSY, CDR2 SAAADI. Trimming stripped 6 bases from V and 4 bases from J, with 9 bases between. CDR3 size: 12 residues. The CDR3: CASRLRGTEAFF. CDR3 nucleotides: TGCGCCAGCAGACTGCGGGGCACTGAAGCTTTCTTT.

In DNA, the CDR3 is TGTGCCAGCAGTTACTCGACAGGGAAGCAAGAGACCCAGTACTTC. Its protein is CASSYSTGKQETQYF. This chain connects TRBV6-5 to TRBJ2-5; TRBD1 matches at 7 bases. V was clipped by 0 bases and J by 2 bases; unmatched bases: 3. The CDR3 runs 15 residues. CDR1 and CDR2 (germline): MNHEY, SVGAGI.

The rearrangement joins TRBV10-3 to TRBJ2-7, with D tentatively TRBD1 (5 bases). Per the germline V gene, CDR1 is ENHRY and CDR2 is SYGVKD. V was trimmed by 4 bases and J by 3 bases, leaving 10 bases between them. This CDR3 spans 13 amino acids. In DNA form, the CDR3 reads TGTGCCATCAGTGCAGCAGACAGCTACGAGCAGTACGTC. Encoded protein: CAISAADSYEQYV.

The chain links TRBV5-4 to TRBJ1-6; 9 nucleotides match TRBD1. Per the germline V gene, CDR1 is SGHNT and CDR2 is YYREEE (reference sequence). CDR3 length: 16 residues. The V and J ends lost 4 bases and 7 bases, in that order; junction bases with no gene match: 9. CDR3 protein: CASSVGQGFANSPLHF. In DNA form, the CDR3 reads TGTGCCAGCAGCGTGGGACAGGGTTTTGCGAATTCACCCCTCCACTTT.

This clone was recorded once. The chain combines TRBV18 with TRBJ1-2; 9 bases fit TRBD1. V shed 1 base and J 6 bases; nucleotides not matched to a gene: 6. In germline, CDR1 is KGHSH, CDR2 LQKENI. The CDR3 loop spans 15 amino acids. CDR3 in amino acids: CASSPRTGVVHGYTF. The CDR3, as DNA: TGTGCCAGCTCACCACGGACAGGGGTTGTCCATGGCTACACCTTC.

The chain has TRBV28 and TRBJ1-1, with a tentative D call TRBD1 (6 bases). The germline V gene encodes CDR1 MDHEN and CDR2 SYDVKM. The CDR3 runs 16 residues. Between the trimmed V and J ends, which lost 5 bases and 0 bases, there was a span of 16 bases. The chain's CDR3 is CASSPGATLMNTEAFF. The CDR3, as DNA: TGTGCCAGCAGTCCAGGGGCCACTCTCATGAACACTGAAGCTTTCTTT. Together with reference TRBV28 and TRBJ1-1, the CDR3 gives the full variable domain: DVKVTQSSRYLVKRTGEKVFLECVQDMDHENMFWYRQDPGLGLRLIYFSYDVKMKEKGDIPEGYSVSREKKERFSLILESASTNQTSMYLCASSPGATLMNTEAFFGQGTRLTVV.

The chain has TRBV3-1 (or the pseudogene TRBV3-2) and TRBJ1-2; no clear D. Deletions cut 4 bases from V and 6 bases from J, with 9 bases between. Germline CDR1 is LGHDT and CDR2 is YNNKEL (reference sequence). This CDR3 comprises 12 residues. This chain's CDR3 is CASSRTRDGYTF. The CDR3 DNA sequence: TGTGCCAGCAGCCGGACGAGGGATGGCTACACCTTC.

The chain combines TRBV6-5 with TRBJ1-1; D is uncertain. The CDR3 is made up of 15 amino acids. Germline assignment: CDR1 MNHEY and CDR2 SVGAGI. V was clipped by 11 bases and J by 10 bases, with 29 bases between them. This CDR3 reads CAVRSTPEHEDGAFF. The CDR3 DNA reads TGTGCCGTCCGAAGCACCCCCGAACATGAGGATGGAGCTTTCTTT.

The chain couples TRBV2 to TRBJ2-2; the D gene is possibly TRBD1 (5 bases). From germline, CDR1 is SNHLY and CDR2 FYNNEI. This CDR3 is built from 17 residues. The germline V and J ends were trimmed by 6 bases and 3 bases, with 20 bases remaining between them. The CDR3 DNA sequence: TGTGCCAGCAGATATGACATCGGCAGGGTAGACACCGGGGAGCTGTTTTTT. Protein sequence: CASRYDIGRVDTGELFF.

The CDR3 protein is CASSRDRTNYGYTF. Here the CDR3 DNA reads TGTGCCAGCAGCCGAGACAGGACAAACTATGGCTACACCTTC. The V gene is TRBV11-2, the J gene TRBJ1-2, with D possibly TRBD1 on 6 matching bases. Trimming cost V 5 bases and J 2 bases, with 12 bases left between them. The CDR3 extends over 14 amino acids. Germline CDR1 SGHAT, CDR2 FQNNGV.

V gene TRBV29-1 combines with J gene TRBJ2-7; D remains unclear. In germline, CDR1 is SQVTM, CDR2 ANQGSEA. Trimming left V 5 bases short and J 4 bases short, with 6 bases between. The CDR3 is 10 amino acids. The CDR3 spells CSVLGYEQYF. In nucleotides, the CDR3 is TGCAGCGTTCTAGGATACGAGCAGTACTTC.

The rearrangement joins TRBV21-1 to TRBJ1-1. TRBV21-1 is assigned pseudogene status. The CDR3 runs 16 residues. The CDR3 reads CASSRRTPWEDTEAFF. CDR3 DNA sequence: TGTGCCAGCAGCAGGCGAACTCCTTGGGAGGACACTGAAGCTTTCTTT.

The gene calls are TRBV11-2 and TRBJ1-1; maybe TRBD1 (5 bases). The CDR3 has 15 residues. Germline V gives CDR1 SGHAT, CDR2 FQNNGV. Trimming left V 1 base short and J 0 bases short, with 9 bases between. CDR3: CASSLVGRVNTEAFF. The CDR3, as DNA: TGTGCCAGCAGCTTAGTTGGCAGGGTGAACACTGAAGCTTTCTTT.

The chain carries TRBV3-1 (or the pseudogene TRBV3-2) and TRBJ2-7; possibly TRBD2 for D (5 bases). Deletions cut 3 bases from V and 6 bases from J, with 9 bases between. There are 12 residues in the CDR3. The V gene's germline CDR1 is LGHDT and CDR2 YNNKEL (reference sequence). The CDR3 DNA reads TGTGCCAGCAGCCACCGGAGGAGCGAGCAGTACTTC. Its protein is CASSHRRSEQYF.

The rearrangement links TRBV30 to TRBJ1-2; TRBD1 might be the D (5 bases). Trimming took off 5 bases at V and 2 bases at J, with 9 bases between the two ends. The CDR3 covers 12 residues. Looked up from germline, CDR1 is GTSNPN and CDR2 is SVGIG (reference sequence). This CDR3 reads CAWEGVNYGYTF. The CDR3 coding sequence is TGTGCCTGGGAAGGGGTAAACTATGGCTACACCTTC.

The V gene is TRBV7-9, the J gene TRBJ2-6; D unresolved. Germline V gene lookup returns CDR1 SEHNR and CDR2 FQNEAQ (reference sequence). V dropped 3 bases and J dropped 2 bases, with 11 bases sitting between them. The CDR3 covers 16 residues. The CDR3 region is CASSLGLLAGANVLTF. The CDR3 DNA reads as TGTGCCAGCAGCTTGGGCCTTCTTGCTGGGGCCAACGTCCTGACTTTC.

This chain connects TRBV19 to TRBJ1-3; D possibly corresponds to TRBD1 (6 bases). Germline V gene sequence: CDR1 LNHDA, CDR2 SQIVND (reference sequence). V was clipped by 9 bases and J by 6 bases, with 9 bases between them. This CDR3 has 11 residues. CDR3 loop: CASRGANTIYF. The CDR3 DNA sequence: TGTGCCAGCAGGGGAGCAAACACCATATATTTT.

This chain connects TRBV5-1 to TRBJ1-1; D perhaps matches TRBD1 (5 bases). Germline V CDR1 and CDR2: SGHRS, YFSETQ. This CDR3 is built from 14 residues. Trimming stripped 6 bases from V and 5 bases from J, with 17 bases between. The CDR3 bases are TGCGCCAGCACCCCGTCGGGGGGTACTACTGAAGCTTTCTTT. Translating it yields CASTPSGGTTEAFF.

V and J are TRBV6-5 and TRBJ1-6; D is uncertain. CDR1 MNHEY and CDR2 SVGAGI come from the germline V gene. V lost 3 bases, J lost 7 bases, and 13 bases lay in between. The CDR3 loop spans 15 amino acids. CDR3 DNA: TGTGCCAGCAGTTATTCACACCTTCCAAATTCACCCCTCCACTTT. Translating gives CASSYSHLPNSPLHF.

The rearrangement uses TRBV11-1 and TRBJ1-1; D not certain. The CDR3 sequence is 11 residues long. The germline V gene has CDR1 SGHAT and CDR2 FQDESV (reference sequence). Between the trimmed V and J ends, which lost 11 bases and 4 bases, there was a span of 11 bases. The CDR3 protein is CAGSSGTEAFF. The CDR3 nucleotides read TGTGCCGGAAGTTCGGGCACTGAAGCTTTCTTT. Full variable domain (rest looked up from reference TRBV11-1 and TRBJ1-1): EAEVAQSPRYKITEKSQAVAFWCDPISGHATLYWYRQILGQGPELLVQFQDESVVDDSQLPKDRFSAERLKGVDSTLKIQPAELGDSAMYLCAGSSGTEAFFGQGTRLTVV.

This sequence joins TRBV6-1 and TRBJ1-5; D might be TRBD1 (6 bases). Trimming stripped 7 bases from V and 1 base from J, with 11 bases between. This CDR3 has 14 amino acids. Germline assignment: CDR1 MNHNS and CDR2 SASEGT. In DNA, the CDR3 is TGTGCCAGCAATGACAGGAAGAGCAATCAGCCCCAGCATTTT. Translating it yields CASNDRKSNQPQHF.

This chain connects TRBV30 to TRBJ2-2; a possible D gene is TRBD2 (6 bases). The V and J ends lost 2 bases and 4 bases respectively, with 14 bases between them. CDR1 is GTSNPN and CDR2 is SVGIG in the germline V gene (reference sequence). The CDR3 contains 15 residues. The chain's CDR3 is CAWSPRGKGTGELFF. DNA for the CDR3: TGTGCCTGGAGTCCACGGGGGAAGGGCACCGGGGAGCTGTTTTTT.

This chain uses TRBV19 with TRBJ2-7, with D perhaps matching TRBD1 (6 bases). Trimming left V 3 bases short and J 7 bases short, with 13 bases between. The CDR3 length is 13 residues. Germline V gene data show CDR1 as LNHDA and CDR2 as SQIVND (reference sequence). As DNA, the CDR3 is TGTGCCAGTAGTATTAGGGGGAAGGAAGAGCAGTACTTC. Translation: CASSIRGKEEQYF.

The CDR3 reads CASSLPGIPGELFF. In DNA, the CDR3 is TGTGCCAGCAGCCTACCGGGAATCCCCGGGGAGCTGTTTTTT. The rearrangement uses TRBV3-1 (or the pseudogene TRBV3-2) and TRBJ2-2; D perhaps matches TRBD2 (5 bases). The V gene lost 4 bases and the J gene lost 6 bases, with 12 bases spanning the gap. From germline, CDR1 is LGHDT and CDR2 YNNKEL (reference sequence). The CDR3 totals 14 residues.

The gene calls are TRBV5-1 and TRBJ2-1, with 12 bases fitting TRBD2. J gave up 0 bases and V 0 bases, and 4 bases lay outside the gene matches. The CDR3 is 18 amino acids. Germline assignment: CDR1 SGHRS and CDR2 YFSETQ. The chain's CDR3 is CASSLGTSGGLSYNEQFF. The CDR3 bases are TGCGCCAGCAGCTTGGGAACTAGCGGGGGGCTCTCCTACAATGAGCAGTTCTTC.

The chain links TRBV6-4 to TRBJ2-5, with D maybe TRBD2 (6 bases). The CDR3 has 13 amino acids. Trimming removed 4 bases at V and 5 bases at J, with 11 bases between. Germline CDR1 and CDR2: MRHNA and SNTAGT. The DNA of the CDR3 is TGTGCCAGCAGTGTTAGGGCGGGGGAGACCCAGTACTTC. Translation gives CASSVRAGETQYF.

V usage is TRBV6-5 and J usage is TRBJ1-4; possibly TRBD1 for D (5 bases). This CDR3 comprises 13 residues. V gave up 6 bases and J gave up 7 bases, with 12 bases separating them. Germline V gene data show CDR1 as MNHEY and CDR2 as SVGAGI. The CDR3 reads CASSTGVGEKLFF. Here the CDR3 DNA reads TGTGCCAGCAGCACGGGGGTTGGTGAAAAACTGTTTTTT.